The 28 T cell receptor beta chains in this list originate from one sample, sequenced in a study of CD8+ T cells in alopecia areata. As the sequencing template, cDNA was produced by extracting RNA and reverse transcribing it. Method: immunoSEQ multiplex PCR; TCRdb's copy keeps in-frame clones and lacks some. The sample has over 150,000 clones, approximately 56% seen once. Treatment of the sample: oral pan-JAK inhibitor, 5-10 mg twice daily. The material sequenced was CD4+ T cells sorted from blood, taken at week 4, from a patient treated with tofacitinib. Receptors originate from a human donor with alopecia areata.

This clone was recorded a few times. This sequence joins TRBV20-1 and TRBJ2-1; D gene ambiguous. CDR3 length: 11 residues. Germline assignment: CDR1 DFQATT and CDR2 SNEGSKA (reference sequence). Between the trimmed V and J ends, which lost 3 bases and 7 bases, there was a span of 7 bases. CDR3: CSASGPNEQFF. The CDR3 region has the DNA TGCAGTGCTAGTGGGCCGAATGAGCAGTTCTTC.

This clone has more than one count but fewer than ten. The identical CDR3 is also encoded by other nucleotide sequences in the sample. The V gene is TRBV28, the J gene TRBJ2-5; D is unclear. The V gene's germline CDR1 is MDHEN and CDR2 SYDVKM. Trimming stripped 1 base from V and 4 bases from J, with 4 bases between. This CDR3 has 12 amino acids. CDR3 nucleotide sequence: TGTGCCAGCAGTTTATTTAGAGAGACCCAGTACTTC. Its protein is CASSLFRETQYF.

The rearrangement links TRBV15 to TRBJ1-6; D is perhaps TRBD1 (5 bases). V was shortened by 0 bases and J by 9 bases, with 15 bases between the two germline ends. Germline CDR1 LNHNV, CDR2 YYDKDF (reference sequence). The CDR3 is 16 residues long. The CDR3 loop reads CATSRDRSRGGSPLHF. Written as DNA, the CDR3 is TGTGCCACCAGCAGAGATCGGTCGAGGGGCGGTTCACCCCTCCACTTT.

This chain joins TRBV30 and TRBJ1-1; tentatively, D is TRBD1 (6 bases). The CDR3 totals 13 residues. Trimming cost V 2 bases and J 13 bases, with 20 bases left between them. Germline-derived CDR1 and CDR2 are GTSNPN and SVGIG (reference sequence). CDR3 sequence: CAWSTRGGHHGFF. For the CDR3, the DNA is TGTGCCTGGAGTACTCGAGGGGGTCACCACGGTTTCTTT. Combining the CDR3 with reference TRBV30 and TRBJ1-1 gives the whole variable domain SQTIHQWPATLVQPVGSPLSLECTVEGTSNPNLYWYRQAAGRGLQLLFYSVGIGQISSEVPQNLSASRPQDRQFILSSKKLLLSDSGFYLCAWSTRGGHHGFFGQGTRLTVV.

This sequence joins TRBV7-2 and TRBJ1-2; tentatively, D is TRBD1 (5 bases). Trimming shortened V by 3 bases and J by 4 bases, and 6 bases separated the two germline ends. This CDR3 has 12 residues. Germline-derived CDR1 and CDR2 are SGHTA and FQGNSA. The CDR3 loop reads CASSLDTYGYTF. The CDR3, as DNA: TGTGCCAGCAGCTTGGACACCTATGGCTACACCTTC. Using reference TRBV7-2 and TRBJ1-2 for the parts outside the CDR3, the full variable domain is GAGVSQSPSNKVTEKGKDVELRCDPISGHTALYWYRQSLGQGLEFLIYFQGNSAPDKSGLPSDRFSAERTGGSVSTLTIQRTQQEDSAVYLCASSLDTYGYTFGSGTRLTVV.

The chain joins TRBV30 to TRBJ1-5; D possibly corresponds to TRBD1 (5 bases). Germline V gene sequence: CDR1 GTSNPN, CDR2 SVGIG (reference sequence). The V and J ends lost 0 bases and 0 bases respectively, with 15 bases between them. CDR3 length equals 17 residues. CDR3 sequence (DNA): TGTGCCTGGAGTGTGGACCGGGGGGGGTATAGCAATCAGCCCCAGCATTTT. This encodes CAWSVDRGGYSNQPQHF.

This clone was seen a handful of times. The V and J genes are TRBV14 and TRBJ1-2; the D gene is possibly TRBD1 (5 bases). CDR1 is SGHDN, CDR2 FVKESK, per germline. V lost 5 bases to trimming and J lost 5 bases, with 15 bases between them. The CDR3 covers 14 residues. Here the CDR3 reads CASSSWGGLYGYTF. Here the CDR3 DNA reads TGTGCCAGCAGCTCCTGGGGGGGATTGTATGGCTACACCTTC.

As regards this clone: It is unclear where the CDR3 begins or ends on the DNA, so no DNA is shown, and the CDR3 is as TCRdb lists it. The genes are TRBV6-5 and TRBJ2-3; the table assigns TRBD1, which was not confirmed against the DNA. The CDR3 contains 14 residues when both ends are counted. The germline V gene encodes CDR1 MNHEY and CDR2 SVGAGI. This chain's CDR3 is CASSFLAGTDTQYF.

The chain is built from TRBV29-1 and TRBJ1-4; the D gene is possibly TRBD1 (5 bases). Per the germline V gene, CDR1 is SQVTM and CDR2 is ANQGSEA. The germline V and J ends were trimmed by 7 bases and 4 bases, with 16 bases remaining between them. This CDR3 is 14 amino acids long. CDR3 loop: CSAGDGALNEKLFF. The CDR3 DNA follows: TGCAGCGCCGGGGACGGGGCCCTTAATGAAAAACTGTTTTTT.

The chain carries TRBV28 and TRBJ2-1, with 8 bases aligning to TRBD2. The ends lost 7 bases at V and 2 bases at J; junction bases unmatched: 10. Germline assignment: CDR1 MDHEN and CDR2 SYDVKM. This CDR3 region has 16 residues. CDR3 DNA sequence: TGTGCCAGCACCCACTTGTCAGCGGGGGCCTACAATGAGCAGTTCTTC. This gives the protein CASTHLSAGAYNEQFF.

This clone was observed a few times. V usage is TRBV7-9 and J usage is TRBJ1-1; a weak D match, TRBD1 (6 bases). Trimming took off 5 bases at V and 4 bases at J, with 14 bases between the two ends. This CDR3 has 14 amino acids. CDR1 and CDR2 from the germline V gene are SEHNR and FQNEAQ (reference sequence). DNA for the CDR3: TGTGCCAGCAGCAGTACAGGGACGGGCACTGAAGCTTTCTTT. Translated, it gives CASSSTGTGTEAFF.

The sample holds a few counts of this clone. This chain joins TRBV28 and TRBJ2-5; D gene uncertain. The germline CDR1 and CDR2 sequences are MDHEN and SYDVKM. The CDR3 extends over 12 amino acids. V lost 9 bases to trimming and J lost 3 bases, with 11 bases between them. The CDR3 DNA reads TGTGCCAGTAGGGAAAGAGAAGAGACCCAGTACTTC. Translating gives CASREREETQYF. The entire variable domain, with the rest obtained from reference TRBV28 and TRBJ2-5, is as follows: DVKVTQSSRYLVKRTGEKVFLECVQDMDHENMFWYRQDPGLGLRLIYFSYDVKMKEKGDIPEGYSVSREKKERFSLILESASTNQTSMYLCASREREETQYFGPGTRLLVL.

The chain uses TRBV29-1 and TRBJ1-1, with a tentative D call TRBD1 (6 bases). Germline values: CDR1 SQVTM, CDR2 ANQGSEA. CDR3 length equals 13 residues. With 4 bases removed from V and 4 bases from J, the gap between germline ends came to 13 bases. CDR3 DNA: TGCAGCGTTGGTAGGGGGACGGGCACTGAAGCTTTCTTT. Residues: CSVGRGTGTEAFF.

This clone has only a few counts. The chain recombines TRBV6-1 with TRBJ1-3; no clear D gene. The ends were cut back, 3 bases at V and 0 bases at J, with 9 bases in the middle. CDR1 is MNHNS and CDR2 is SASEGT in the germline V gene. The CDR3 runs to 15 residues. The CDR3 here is CASSEGSFSGNTIYF. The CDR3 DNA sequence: TGTGCCAGCAGTGAGGGTTCCTTCTCTGGAAACACCATATATTTT.

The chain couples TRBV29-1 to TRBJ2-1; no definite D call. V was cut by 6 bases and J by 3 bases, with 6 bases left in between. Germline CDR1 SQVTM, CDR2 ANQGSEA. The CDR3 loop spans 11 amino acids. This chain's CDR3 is CSVDFYNEQFF. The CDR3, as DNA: TGCAGCGTCGATTTCTACAATGAGCAGTTCTTC.

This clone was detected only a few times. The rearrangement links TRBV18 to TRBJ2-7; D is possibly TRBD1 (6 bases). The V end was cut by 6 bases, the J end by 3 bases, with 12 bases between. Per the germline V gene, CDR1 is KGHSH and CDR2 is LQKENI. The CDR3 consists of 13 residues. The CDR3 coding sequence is TGTGCCAGCTCTCAAAACAGGGACTACGAGCAGTACTTC. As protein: CASSQNRDYEQYF.

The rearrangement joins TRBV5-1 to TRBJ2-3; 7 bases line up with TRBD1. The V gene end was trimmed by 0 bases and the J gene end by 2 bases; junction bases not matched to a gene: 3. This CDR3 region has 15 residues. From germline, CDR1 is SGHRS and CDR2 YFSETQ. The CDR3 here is CASSLEGTDTDTQYF. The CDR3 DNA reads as TGCGCCAGCAGCTTGGAAGGGACAGACACAGATACGCAGTATTTT.

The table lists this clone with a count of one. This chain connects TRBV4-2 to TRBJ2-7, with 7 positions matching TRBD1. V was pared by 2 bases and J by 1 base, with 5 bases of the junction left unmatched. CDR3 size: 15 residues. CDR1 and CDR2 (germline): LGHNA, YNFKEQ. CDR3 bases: TGTGCCAGCAGCCAAAGTGGGACAGCGTCCTACGAGCAGTACTTC. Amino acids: CASSQSGTASYEQYF.

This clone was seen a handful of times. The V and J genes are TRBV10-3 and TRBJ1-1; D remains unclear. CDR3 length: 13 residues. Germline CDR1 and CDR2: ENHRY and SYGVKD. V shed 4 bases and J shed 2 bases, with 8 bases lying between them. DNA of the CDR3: TGTGCCATCAGTGGACGAAGTAACACTGAAGCTTTCTTT. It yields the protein CAISGRSNTEAFF.

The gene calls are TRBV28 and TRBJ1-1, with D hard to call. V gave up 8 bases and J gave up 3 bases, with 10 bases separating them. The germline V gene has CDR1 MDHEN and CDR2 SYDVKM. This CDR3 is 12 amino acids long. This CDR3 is CASLSGDTEAFF. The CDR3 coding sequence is TGTGCCAGCCTCAGTGGGGACACTGAAGCTTTCTTT.

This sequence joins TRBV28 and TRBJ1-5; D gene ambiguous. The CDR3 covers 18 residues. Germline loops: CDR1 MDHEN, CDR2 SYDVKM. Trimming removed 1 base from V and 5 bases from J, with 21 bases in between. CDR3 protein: CASSLSVLRARLDQPQHF. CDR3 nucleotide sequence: TGTGCCAGCAGTTTATCAGTGTTGAGGGCCCGGCTAGATCAGCCCCAGCATTTT.

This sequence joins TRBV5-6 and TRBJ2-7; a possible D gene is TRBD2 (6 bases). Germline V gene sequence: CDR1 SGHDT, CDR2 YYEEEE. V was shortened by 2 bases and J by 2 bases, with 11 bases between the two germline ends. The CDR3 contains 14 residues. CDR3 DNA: TGTGCCAGCAGCTTCTTGGGGGGTACCTACGAGCAGTACTTC. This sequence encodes CASSFLGGTYEQYF.

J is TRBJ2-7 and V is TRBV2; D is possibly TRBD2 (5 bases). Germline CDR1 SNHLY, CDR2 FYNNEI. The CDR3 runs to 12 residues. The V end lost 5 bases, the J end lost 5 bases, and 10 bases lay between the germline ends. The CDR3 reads CASSSPGDEQYF. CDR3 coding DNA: TGTGCCAGCAGTTCTCCCGGGGACGAGCAGTACTTC.

CDR3 sequence reads: CASSQRPGVGQPQHF. CDR3 nucleotide sequence: TGCGCCAGCAGTCAACGCCCAGGGGTGGGACAGCCCCAGCATTTT. The rearrangement links TRBV23-1 to TRBJ1-5, with D tentatively TRBD1 (6 bases). TRBV23-1 is an ORF, and what it does is uncertain. CDR3 length equals 15 residues. With 2 bases removed from V and 7 bases from J, the gap between germline ends came to 15 bases.

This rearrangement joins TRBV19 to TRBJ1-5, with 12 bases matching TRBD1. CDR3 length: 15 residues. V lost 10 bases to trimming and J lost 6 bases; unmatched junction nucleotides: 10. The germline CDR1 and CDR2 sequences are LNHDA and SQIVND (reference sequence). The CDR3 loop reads CATSPGTGGGQPQHF. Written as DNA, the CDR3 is TGTGCCACCAGCCCCGGGACAGGGGGCGGTCAGCCCCAGCATTTT.

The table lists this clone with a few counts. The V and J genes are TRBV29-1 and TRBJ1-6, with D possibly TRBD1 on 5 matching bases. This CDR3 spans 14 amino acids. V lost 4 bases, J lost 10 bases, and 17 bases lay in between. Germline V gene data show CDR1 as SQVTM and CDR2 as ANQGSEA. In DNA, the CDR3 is TGCAGCGTTGGCAAGGGGAGATCGGGGTCACCCCTCCACTTT. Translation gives CSVGKGRSGSPLHF.

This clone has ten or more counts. The CDR3 region has the DNA TGTGCCAGCAGCCAGGGACTTTCCACAGATACGCAGTATTTT. Translated: CASSQGLSTDTQYF. The gene calls are TRBV7-3 and TRBJ2-3; D is perhaps TRBD2 (6 bases). Trimming removed 5 bases from V and 2 bases from J, with 11 bases in between. The length of the CDR3 is 14 residues. CDR1 and CDR2 from the germline V gene are SGHTA and FQGTGA.

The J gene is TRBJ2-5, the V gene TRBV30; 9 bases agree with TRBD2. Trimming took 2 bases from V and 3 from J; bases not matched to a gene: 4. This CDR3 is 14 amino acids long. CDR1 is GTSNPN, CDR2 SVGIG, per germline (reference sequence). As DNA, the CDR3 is TGTGCCTGGAGTCGCGGGGGGGATAAAGAGACCCAGTACTTC. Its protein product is CAWSRGGDKETQYF.